This TCR beta chain was sequenced in a study of blood T cells in healthy people across ages. Primed by a sample-barcoded 5' primer and a J-beta primer mix, a second PCR proceeded for about 7 to 11 cycles. MiXCR, run by TCRdb on the 5' RACE reads, gives a single entry per CDR3 protein. Of 650,000 to 800,000 distinct CDR3 sequences in the sample, around 45% were seen once. Per the germline V gene, CDR1 is LGHDT and CDR2 is YNNKEL (reference sequence). The CDR3 spans 12 residues. Trimming stripped 0 bases from V and 9 bases from J, with 9 bases between. Sequenced input: blood. The rearrangement links TRBV3-1 to TRBJ2-7, with D unclear. The sequence derives from a man in his sixties in good health. CDR3 region: CASSQEGKRQYF. CDR3 sequence (DNA): TGTGCCAGCAGCCAAGAAGGCAAACGGCAGTACTTC.